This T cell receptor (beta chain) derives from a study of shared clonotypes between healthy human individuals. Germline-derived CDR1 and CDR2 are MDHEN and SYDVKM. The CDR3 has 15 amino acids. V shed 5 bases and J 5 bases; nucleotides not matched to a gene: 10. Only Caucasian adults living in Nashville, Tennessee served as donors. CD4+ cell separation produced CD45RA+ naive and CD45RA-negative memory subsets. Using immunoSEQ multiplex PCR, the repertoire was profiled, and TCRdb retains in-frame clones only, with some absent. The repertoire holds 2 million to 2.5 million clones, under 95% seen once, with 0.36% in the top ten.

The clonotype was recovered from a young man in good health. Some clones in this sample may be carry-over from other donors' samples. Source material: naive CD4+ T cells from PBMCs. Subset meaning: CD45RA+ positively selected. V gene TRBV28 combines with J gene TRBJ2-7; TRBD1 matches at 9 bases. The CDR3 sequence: CASSPIGQGINEQYF. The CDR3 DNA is TGTGCCAGCAGTCCGATAGGACAGGGGATCAACGAGCAGTACTTC.